Below, one T cell receptor (beta chain) is given with its context. What it recognizes is unknown. V shed 7 bases and J 7 bases; nucleotides not matched to a gene: 7. There are 14 residues in the CDR3. Germline CDR1 is MNHEY and CDR2 is SVGAGI. The assay was immunoSEQ multiplex PCR, and TCRdb's table has in-frame clones only and misses some. The data contain approximately 340,000 clones, more than 75% of them singletons. The data were obtained in a study of Ad26.COV2.S vaccination and SARS-CoV-2 variants. Study findings and constraints: Possibly, TCR breadth and depth analyses underestimated total T cell responses.

Treatment indicated: some 20 received Ad26.COV2.S at low or high dose, single or two shots; roughly five received placebo; per-sample allocation not given. Specimen acquisition occurred on day 63 following the initial vaccine or placebo injection. The J gene is TRBJ2-5, the V gene TRBV6-5, with TRBD2 matching 12 bases. This clonotype was sampled from a person between 18 and 65 years old who received the Ad26.COV2.S COVID-19 vaccine or a placebo. The source material was peripheral blood, sampled in a trial of Ad26.COV2.S vaccine versus placebo. CDR3 in amino acids: CASTTSGGLGTQYF. The CDR3 DNA sequence: TGTGCCAGCACGACTAGCGGGGGCCTGGGGACCCAGTACTTC.